The 27 T cell receptor beta chains below all came from one sample that was sequenced in a study of blood T cell repertoires in COVID-19. Clones were sequenced by immunoSEQ multiplex PCR, and TCRdb holds only the in-frame ones, with some missing. Here the sample spans about 210,000 clones, roughly 80% being singletons. Sequenced: peripheral blood. These TCRs come from a woman of 80 years or more with COVID-19, enrolled during active disease.

The chain has TRBV5-6 and TRBJ2-2; TRBD1 matches 7 bases. This CDR3 contains 18 residues. V lost 4 bases and J lost 4; bases outside the gene matches: 16. Germline assignment: CDR1 SGHDT and CDR2 YYEEEE. The DNA for the CDR3 is TGTGCCAGCAGCATCGGGACAGTTTATATAGAACGCACCGGGGAGCTGTTTTTT. Protein sequence: CASSIGTVYIERTGELFF.

CDR3 nucleotides: TGTGCCTGGAGTGTATCTAGCGGGGGGGCAAATGAGCAGTTCTTC. Protein sequence: CAWSVSSGGANEQFF. The rearrangement uses TRBV30 and TRBJ2-1, with 12 bases fitting TRBD2. This CDR3 has 15 residues. V gave up 0 bases and J gave up 7 bases; unmatched junction bases: 4. CDR1 and CDR2 from the germline V gene are GTSNPN and SVGIG (reference sequence).

The CDR3 loop is CASSQGGSGWLGKETQYF. The CDR3 region has the DNA TGTGCCAGCAGCCAAGGGGGTAGCGGATGGTTGGGTAAAGAGACCCAGTACTTC. The V and J genes are TRBV3-1 (or the pseudogene TRBV3-2) and TRBJ2-5, with D possibly being TRBD2 (6 bases). Germline lookup yields CDR1 LGHDT and CDR2 YNNKEL (reference sequence). This CDR3 spans 18 amino acids. V dropped 1 base and J dropped 3 bases, with 21 bases sitting between them.

This clone was recorded once. This chain connects TRBV4-1 to TRBJ1-6; TRBD1 is a possible D gene (5 bases). CDR3 length equals 17 residues. Germline V gene data show CDR1 as MGHRA and CDR2 as YSYEKL. Trimming removed 3 bases from V and 8 bases from J, with 20 bases in between. CDR3: CASSQWGISNTDSPLHF. The CDR3 bases are TGCGCCAGCAGCCAGTGGGGCATCTCAAATACGGATTCACCCCTCCACTTT.

This chain links TRBV5-4 with TRBJ2-5; 9 nucleotides match TRBD1. V dropped 4 bases and J dropped 1; count of bases not matched to a gene: 5. Germline V gives CDR1 SGHNT, CDR2 YYREEE (reference sequence). The CDR3 covers 15 residues. The CDR3 DNA is TGTGCCAGCAGCAGTAGACAGGGGGGCCAAGAGACCCAGTACTTC. Its protein is CASSSRQGGQETQYF.

This chain connects TRBV2 to TRBJ2-2; D is possibly TRBD1 (6 bases). The V end lost 6 bases, the J end lost 5 bases, and 13 bases lay between the germline ends. The germline V gene has CDR1 SNHLY and CDR2 FYNNEI. This CDR3 spans 14 amino acids. CDR3 nucleotide sequence: TGTGCCAGCAGGGACAGTAGGAGGACCGGGGAGCTGTTTTTT. Translation: CASRDSRRTGELFF.

The chain employs TRBV19 and TRBJ2-1, with 11 bases lining up with TRBD2. CDR1 LNHDA and CDR2 SQIVND come from the germline V gene (reference sequence). J gave up 6 bases and V 6 bases, and 7 bases lay outside the gene matches. The CDR3 is made up of 15 amino acids. The CDR3 DNA reads TGTGCCAGTAGGGTCACTAGCGGGGGACTCAATGAGCAGTTCTTC. Encoded protein: CASRVTSGGLNEQFF.

This chain connects TRBV5-6 to TRBJ1-1, with D possibly matching TRBD1 (6 bases). Germline V gives CDR1 SGHDT, CDR2 YYEEEE. The CDR3 loop spans 13 amino acids. V was clipped by 3 bases and J by 1 base, with 7 bases between them. CDR3 residues: CASSWTANTEAFF. In DNA form, the CDR3 reads TGTGCCAGCAGCTGGACAGCGAACACTGAAGCTTTCTTT.

The gene calls are TRBV18 and TRBJ2-4, with D possibly matching TRBD1 (5 bases). V was cut by 3 bases and J by 7 bases, with 13 bases left in between. The CDR3 is 14 amino acids. From germline, CDR1 is KGHSH and CDR2 LQKENI. For the CDR3, the DNA is TGTGCCAGCTCACCTTGGCAGGGTTATAACATTCAGTACTTC. Residues: CASSPWQGYNIQYF.

This clone appeared once. The rearrangement uses TRBV5-4 and TRBJ2-2, with D possibly TRBD1 on 6 matching bases. Per germline, CDR1 SGHNT and CDR2 YYREEE (reference sequence). V was clipped by 0 bases and J by 5 bases, with 11 bases between them. This CDR3 is 15 amino acids long. CDR3 DNA sequence: TGTGCCAGCAGCTTGGGCAGGGGCGATACCGGGGAGCTGTTTTTT. Its protein product is CASSLGRGDTGELFF.

This chain uses TRBV6-5 with TRBJ1-5; TRBD1 matches 8 bases. The germline V gene has CDR1 MNHEY and CDR2 SVGAGI. The CDR3 spans 14 residues. The V segment lost 6 bases and the J segment 7 bases; nucleotides outside the gene matches: 8. The CDR3 protein is CASSYDRGGQPQHF. The CDR3 nucleotides are TGTGCCAGCAGCTACGACAGGGGAGGGCAGCCCCAGCATTTT.

This clone was detected once. The V call is TRBV5-1, the J call TRBJ1-1; a possible D gene is TRBD1 (6 bases). The CDR3 is 14 residues long. From germline, CDR1 is SGHRS and CDR2 YFSETQ. V shed 3 bases and J shed 1 base, with 10 bases lying between them. CDR3: CASSSVTGNTEAFF. CDR3 in DNA: TGCGCCAGCAGCTCGGTGACAGGGAACACTGAAGCTTTCTTT.

The chain joins TRBV7-2 to TRBJ1-1; no definite D call. CDR3 length: 15 amino acids. Trimming took off 1 base at V and 1 base at J, with 10 bases between the two ends. Germline lookup yields CDR1 SGHTA and CDR2 FQGNSA. CDR3 region: CASSLGHSKNTEAFF. The CDR3 bases are TGTGCCAGCAGCTTAGGACATTCGAAGAACACTGAAGCTTTCTTT.

This chain links TRBV2 with TRBJ2-6; D is perhaps TRBD1 (6 bases). Germline V gene lookup returns CDR1 SNHLY and CDR2 FYNNEI. The V end lost 6 bases, the J end lost 5 bases, and 8 bases lay between the germline ends. The CDR3 covers 13 residues. CDR3 DNA: TGTGCCAGCAGGACAGGCAGGGCCAACGTCCTGACTTTC. Protein product: CASRTGRANVLTF.

The chain links TRBV7-9 to TRBJ1-1, with 8 bases identical to TRBD1. After removal of 6 bases from V and 6 bases from J, the junction contained 3 bases not matched to a gene. This CDR3 has 12 residues. Germline V CDR1 and CDR2: SEHNR, FQNEAQ (reference sequence). The CDR3 DNA follows: TGTGCCAGCAGGTCAGGGGGCTCTGAAGCTTTCTTT. Its protein is CASRSGGSEAFF.

The chain's CDR3 is CATSSGGASDTQYF. DNA for the CDR3: TGTGCCACCTCTAGCGGGGGGGCGTCCGATACGCAGTATTTT. The chain combines TRBV6-5 with TRBJ2-3, with 12 bases that match TRBD2. CDR1 MNHEY and CDR2 SVGAGI come from the germline V gene. Losses at the gene ends were 10 bases for V and 6 bases for J; bases not matched to a gene: 8. The CDR3 runs to 14 residues.

The chain joins TRBV29-1 to TRBJ2-2; D uncertain. Germline CDR1 reads SQVTM; CDR2 reads ANQGSEA. V lost 6 bases and J lost 4, with 12 bases in between. The CDR3 is made up of 13 amino acids. The DNA of the CDR3 is TGCAGCGTCGCTGACTCTGTCACCGGGGAGCTGTTTTTT. Translated: CSVADSVTGELFF.

The genes are TRBV27 and TRBJ1-1, with D possibly TRBD1 on 5 matching bases. CDR1 is MNHEY and CDR2 is SMNVEV in the germline V gene (reference sequence). The CDR3 is 13 residues long. Deletions cut 3 bases from V and 1 base from J, with 6 bases between. The chain's CDR3 is CASSFTGNTEAFF. For the CDR3, the DNA is TGTGCCAGCAGTTTTACAGGGAACACTGAAGCTTTCTTT.

This clone has only one observation. The rearrangement uses TRBV2 and TRBJ2-6, with TRBD2 as a possible D gene (5 bases). CDR3 size: 15 residues. Trimming removed 4 bases from V and 2 bases from J, with 9 bases in between. The germline V gene encodes CDR1 SNHLY and CDR2 FYNNEI. CDR3 sequence reads: CASSAAGTGANVLTF. The CDR3 DNA reads TGTGCCAGCAGTGCGGCGGGCACTGGGGCCAACGTCCTGACTTTC.

In this sample, this clone turned up once. The gene calls are TRBV5-1 and TRBJ2-1; TRBD2 aligns across 12 bases. The CDR3 is 17 residues long. CDR1 is SGHRS and CDR2 is YFSETQ in the germline V gene. Trimming cost V 3 bases and J 1 base; bases outside gene matches: 5. Here the CDR3 DNA reads TGCGCCAGCAGCTCTCTAGCGGGGGGGCAGTCCTACAATGAGCAGTTCTTC. This gives the protein CASSSLAGGQSYNEQFF.

This chain uses TRBV5-1 with TRBJ1-4, with D perhaps TRBD1 (5 bases). Germline assignment: CDR1 SGHRS and CDR2 YFSETQ. V lost 0 bases and J lost 7, with 13 bases in between. This CDR3 has 15 residues. The CDR3 is CASSLDGRAIEKLFF. DNA of the CDR3: TGCGCCAGCAGCTTGGACGGCAGGGCCATTGAAAAACTGTTTTTT.

The sample holds one count of this clone. The chain has TRBV19 and TRBJ2-2; 11 nucleotides line up with TRBD2. V gave up 6 bases and J gave up 5 bases; unmatched junction bases: 5. The CDR3 runs to 15 residues. Germline V gene sequence: CDR1 LNHDA, CDR2 SQIVND (reference sequence). In DNA, the CDR3 is TGTGCCAGTAGCCCCCGACTAGCGGGGACCGGGGAGCTGTTTTTT. Its translation is CASSPRLAGTGELFF.

J is TRBJ2-7 and V is TRBV3-1 (or the pseudogene TRBV3-2); TRBD2 aligns across 9 bases. V lost 4 bases and J lost 5; bases outside the gene matches: 6. CDR1 LGHDT and CDR2 YNNKEL come from the germline V gene (reference sequence). This CDR3 is 14 amino acids long. Here the CDR3 DNA reads TGTGCCAGCAGCCTCCGGGGCGGGGGGGACGAGCAGTACTTC. Its translation is CASSLRGGGDEQYF.

The sample holds one count of this clone. J is TRBJ2-3 and V is TRBV14; 13 positions match TRBD2. CDR1 and CDR2 from the germline V gene are SGHDN and FVKESK. CDR3 length: 16 amino acids. Trimming took 4 bases from V and 2 from J; bases not matched to a gene: 3. CDR3 in amino acids: CASSPGLAGYTDTQYF. CDR3 nucleotides: TGTGCCAGCAGCCCGGGACTAGCGGGGTACACAGATACGCAGTATTTT.

The genes are TRBV11-2 and TRBJ2-7; 8 bases agree with TRBD1. With V trimmed by 3 bases and J by 3 bases, 7 bases remained unmatched. The CDR3 totals 15 residues. CDR1 is SGHAT, CDR2 FQNNGV, per germline. The CDR3 spells CASSFHGQGSYEQYF. CDR3 DNA sequence: TGTGCCAGCAGCTTTCATGGACAGGGTAGCTACGAGCAGTACTTC.

The chain uses TRBV7-8 and TRBJ1-2; 12 positions agree with TRBD1. With 5 bases clipped from V and 7 bases from J, the junction kept 11 bases outside the gene matches. The CDR3 covers 16 residues. From germline, CDR1 is SGHVS and CDR2 FQNEAQ. The CDR3 nucleotides are TGTGCCAGCAGCCTGACCCGGGACAGGGGGCCTTCTGGCTACACCTTC. Its protein product is CASSLTRDRGPSGYTF.

The V gene is TRBV3-1 (or the pseudogene TRBV3-2), the J gene TRBJ2-3; tentatively, D is TRBD2 (5 bases). The V end lost 7 bases, the J end lost 3 bases, and 20 bases lay between the germline ends. The V gene's germline CDR1 is LGHDT and CDR2 YNNKEL (reference sequence). The CDR3 has 16 residues. CDR3: CASTLLGQKKTDTQYF. As DNA, the CDR3 is TGTGCCAGCACCTTACTAGGCCAGAAGAAGACAGATACGCAGTATTTT.